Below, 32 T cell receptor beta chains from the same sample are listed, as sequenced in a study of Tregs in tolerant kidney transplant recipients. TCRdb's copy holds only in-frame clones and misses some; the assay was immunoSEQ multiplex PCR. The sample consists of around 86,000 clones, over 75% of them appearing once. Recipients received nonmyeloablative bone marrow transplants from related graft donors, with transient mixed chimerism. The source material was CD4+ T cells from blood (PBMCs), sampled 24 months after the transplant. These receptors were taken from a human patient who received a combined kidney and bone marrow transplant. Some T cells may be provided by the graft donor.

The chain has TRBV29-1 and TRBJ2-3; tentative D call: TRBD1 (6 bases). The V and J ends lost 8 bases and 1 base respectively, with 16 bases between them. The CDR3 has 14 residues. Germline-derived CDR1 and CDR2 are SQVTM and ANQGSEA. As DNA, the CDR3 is TGCAGCACGTACGGGACATATCGCACAGATACGCAGTATTTT. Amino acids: CSTYGTYRTDTQYF.

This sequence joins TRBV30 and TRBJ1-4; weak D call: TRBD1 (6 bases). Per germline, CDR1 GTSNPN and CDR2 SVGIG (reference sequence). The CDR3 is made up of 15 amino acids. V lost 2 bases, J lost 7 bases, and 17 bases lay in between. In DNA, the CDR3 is TGTGCCTGGAGTAGACGAGGGGGGGCTGTTGAAAAACTGTTTTTT. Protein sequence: CAWSRRGGAVEKLFF.

CDR3 DNA: TGTGCCAGCAGTGAATATCATAGAAACGAGCAGTACTTC. It specifies CASSEYHRNEQYF. This chain joins TRBV25-1 and TRBJ2-7; no firm D call. Trimming took 0 bases from V and 5 from J, leaving 8 bases between them. The CDR3 is 13 amino acids. Per germline, CDR1 MGHDK and CDR2 SYGVNS.

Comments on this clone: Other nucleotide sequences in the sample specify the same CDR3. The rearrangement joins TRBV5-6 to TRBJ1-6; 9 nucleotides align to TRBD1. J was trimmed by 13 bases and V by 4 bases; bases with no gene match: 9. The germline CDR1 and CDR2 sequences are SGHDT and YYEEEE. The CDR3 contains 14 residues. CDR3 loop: CASSADRGTSPLHF. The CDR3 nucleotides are TGTGCCAGCAGCGCAGACAGGGGGACGTCCCCCCTCCACTTT. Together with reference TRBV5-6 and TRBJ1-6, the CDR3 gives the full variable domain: DAGVTQSPTHLIKTRGQQVTLRCSPKSGHDTVSWYQQALGQGPQFIFQYYEEEERQRGNFPDRFSGHQFPNYSSELNVNALLLGDSALYLCASSADRGTSPLHFGNGTRLTVT.

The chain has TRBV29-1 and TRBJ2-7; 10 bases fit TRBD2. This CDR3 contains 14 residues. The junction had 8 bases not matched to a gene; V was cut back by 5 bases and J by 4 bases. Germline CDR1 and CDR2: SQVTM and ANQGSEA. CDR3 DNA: TGCAGCGTTCTTAGAGCGGGAGGGGGATACGAGCAGTACTTC. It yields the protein CSVLRAGGGYEQYF.

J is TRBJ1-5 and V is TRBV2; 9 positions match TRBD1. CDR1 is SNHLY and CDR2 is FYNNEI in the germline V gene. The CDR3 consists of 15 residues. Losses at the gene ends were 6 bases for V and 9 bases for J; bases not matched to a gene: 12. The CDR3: CASRLYQGQGWPQHF. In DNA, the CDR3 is TGTGCCAGCAGACTTTACCAAGGACAGGGGTGGCCCCAGCATTTT.

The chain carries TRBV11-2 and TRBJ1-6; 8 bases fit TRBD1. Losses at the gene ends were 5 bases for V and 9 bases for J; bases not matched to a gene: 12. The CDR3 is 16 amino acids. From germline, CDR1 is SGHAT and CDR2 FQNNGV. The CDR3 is CASSRPTGERFSPLHF. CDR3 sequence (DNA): TGTGCCAGCAGCCGACCGACAGGGGAGAGGTTTTCACCCCTCCACTTT.

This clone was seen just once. CDR3 DNA sequence: TGTGCCAGCAGCGCGGGACTAGCGGGAGTTTCCTACTCCTACGAGCAGTACTTC. Amino acid sequence: CASSAGLAGVSYSYEQYF. V is TRBV7-6 and J is TRBJ2-7, with 14 bases that match TRBD2. The CDR3 consists of 18 residues. J was trimmed by 0 bases and V by 5 bases; bases with no gene match: 9. Germline V gene lookup returns CDR1 SGHVS and CDR2 FNYEAQ.

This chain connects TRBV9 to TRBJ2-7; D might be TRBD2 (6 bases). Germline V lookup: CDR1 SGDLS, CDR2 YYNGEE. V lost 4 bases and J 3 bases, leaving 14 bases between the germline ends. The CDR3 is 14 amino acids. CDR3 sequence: CASSLRLDNYEQYF. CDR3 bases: TGTGCCAGCAGCTTAAGACTAGACAACTACGAGCAGTACTTC.

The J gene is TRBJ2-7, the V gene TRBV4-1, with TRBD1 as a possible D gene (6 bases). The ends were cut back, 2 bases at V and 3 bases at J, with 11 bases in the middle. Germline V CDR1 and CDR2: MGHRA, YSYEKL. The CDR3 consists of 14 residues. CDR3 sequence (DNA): TGCGCCAGCAGCCAAAACCCACAGGGCTACGAGCAGTACTTC. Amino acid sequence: CASSQNPQGYEQYF.

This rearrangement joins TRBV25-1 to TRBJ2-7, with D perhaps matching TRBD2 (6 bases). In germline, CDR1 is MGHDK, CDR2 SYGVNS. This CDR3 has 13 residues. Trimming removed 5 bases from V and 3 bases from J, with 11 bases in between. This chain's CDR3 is CASSIMGGYEQYF. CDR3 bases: TGTGCCAGCAGTATCATGGGAGGCTACGAGCAGTACTTC.

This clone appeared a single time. This CDR3 reads CASSRGYPGLAGGRETQYF. The CDR3 nucleotides are TGCGCCAGCAGCCGCGGTTATCCGGGACTAGCGGGGGGCCGGGAGACCCAGTACTTC. V is TRBV5-1 and J is TRBJ2-5; 15 bases line up with TRBD2. The V gene's germline CDR1 is SGHRS and CDR2 YFSETQ. CDR3 length: 19 residues. Trimming cost V 4 bases and J 5 bases; bases outside gene matches: 15.

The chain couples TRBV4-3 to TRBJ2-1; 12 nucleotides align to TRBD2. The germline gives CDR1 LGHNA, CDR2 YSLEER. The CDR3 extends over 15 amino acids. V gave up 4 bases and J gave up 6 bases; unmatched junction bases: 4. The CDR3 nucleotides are TGCGCCAGCAGCCTAGGACTAGCGGGACGCAATGAGCAGTTCTTC. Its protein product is CASSLGLAGRNEQFF.

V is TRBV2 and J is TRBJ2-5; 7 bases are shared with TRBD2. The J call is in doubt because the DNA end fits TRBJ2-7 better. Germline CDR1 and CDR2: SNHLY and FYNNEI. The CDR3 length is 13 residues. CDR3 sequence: CASKAGISYEQYF. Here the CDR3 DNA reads TGTGCCTCTAAAGCGGGGATATCCTACGAGCAGTACTTC.

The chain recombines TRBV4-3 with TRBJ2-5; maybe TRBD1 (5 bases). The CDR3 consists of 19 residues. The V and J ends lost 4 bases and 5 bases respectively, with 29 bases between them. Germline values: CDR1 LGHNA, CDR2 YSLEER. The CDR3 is CASSLNPPRPDIKGETQYF. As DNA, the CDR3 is TGCGCCAGCAGCCTCAACCCACCGCGGCCGGACATAAAGGGTGAGACCCAGTACTTC.

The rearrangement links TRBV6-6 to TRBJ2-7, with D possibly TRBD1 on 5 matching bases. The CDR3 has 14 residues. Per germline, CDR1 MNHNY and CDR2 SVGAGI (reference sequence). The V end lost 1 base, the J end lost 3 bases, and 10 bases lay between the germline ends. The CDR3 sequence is CASSYLDSYYEQYF. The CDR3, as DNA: TGTGCCAGCAGTTACTTAGACAGCTACTACGAGCAGTACTTC.

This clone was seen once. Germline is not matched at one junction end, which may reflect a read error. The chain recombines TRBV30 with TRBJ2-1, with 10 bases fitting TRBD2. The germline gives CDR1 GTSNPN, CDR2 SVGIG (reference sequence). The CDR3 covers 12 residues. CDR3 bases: TGTGCCTGGAGGGGGCTAGCGGGAGTTCCCCTCTTC. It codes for CAWRGLAGVPLF.

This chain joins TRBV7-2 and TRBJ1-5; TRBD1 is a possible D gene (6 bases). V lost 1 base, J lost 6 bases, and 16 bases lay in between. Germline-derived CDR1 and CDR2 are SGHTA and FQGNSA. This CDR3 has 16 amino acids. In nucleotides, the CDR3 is TGTGCCAGCAGCTTAGAGCCAGGGGCCAGAGTTCAGCCCCAGCATTTT. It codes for CASSLEPGARVQPQHF. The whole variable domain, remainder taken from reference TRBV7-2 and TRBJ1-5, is GAGVSQSPSNKVTEKGKDVELRCDPISGHTALYWYRQSLGQGLEFLIYFQGNSAPDKSGLPSDRFSAERTGGSVSTLTIQRTQQEDSAVYLCASSLEPGARVQPQHFGDGTRLSIL.

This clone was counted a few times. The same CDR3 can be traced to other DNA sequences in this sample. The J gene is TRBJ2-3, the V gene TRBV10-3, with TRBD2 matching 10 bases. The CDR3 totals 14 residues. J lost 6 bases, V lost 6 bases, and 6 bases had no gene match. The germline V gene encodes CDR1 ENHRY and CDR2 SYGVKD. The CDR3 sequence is CAIRLAGEVDTQYF. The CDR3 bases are TGTGCCATCAGGCTAGCGGGAGAGGTGGATACGCAGTATTTT.

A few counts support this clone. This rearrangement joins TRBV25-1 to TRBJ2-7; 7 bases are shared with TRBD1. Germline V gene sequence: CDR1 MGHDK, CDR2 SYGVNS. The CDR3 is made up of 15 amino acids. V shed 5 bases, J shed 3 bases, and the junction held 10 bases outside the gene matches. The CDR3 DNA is TGTGCCAGCAGTCCTGGGAACAGGGGTAGCTACGAGCAGTACTTC. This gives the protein CASSPGNRGSYEQYF.

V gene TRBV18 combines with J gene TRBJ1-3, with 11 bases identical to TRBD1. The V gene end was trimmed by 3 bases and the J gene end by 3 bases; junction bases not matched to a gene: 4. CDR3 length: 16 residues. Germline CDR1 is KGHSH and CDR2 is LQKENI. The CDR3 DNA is TGTGCCAGCTCACCCCGGACAGGGGGCGGTGGAAACACCATATATTTT. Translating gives CASSPRTGGGGNTIYF.

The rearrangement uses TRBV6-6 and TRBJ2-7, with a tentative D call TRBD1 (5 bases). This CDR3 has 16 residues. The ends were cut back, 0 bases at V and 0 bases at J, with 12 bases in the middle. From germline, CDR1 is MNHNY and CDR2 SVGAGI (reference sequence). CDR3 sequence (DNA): TGTGCCAGCAGTTACTCCGGCGGACACTACTCCTACGAGCAGTACTTC. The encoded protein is CASSYSGGHYSYEQYF.

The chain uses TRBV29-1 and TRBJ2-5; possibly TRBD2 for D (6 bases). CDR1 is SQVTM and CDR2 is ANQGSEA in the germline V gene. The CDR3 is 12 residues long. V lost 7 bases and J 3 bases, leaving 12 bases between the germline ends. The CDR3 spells CSARDSKETQYF. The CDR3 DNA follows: TGCAGCGCCCGGGACTCCAAAGAGACCCAGTACTTC.

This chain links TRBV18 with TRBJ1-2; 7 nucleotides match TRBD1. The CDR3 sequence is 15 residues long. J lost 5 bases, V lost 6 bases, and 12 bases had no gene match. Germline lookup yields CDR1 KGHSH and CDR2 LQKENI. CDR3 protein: CASSAEVDRAYGYTF. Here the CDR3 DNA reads TGTGCCAGCTCGGCTGAGGTTGACAGGGCATATGGCTACACCTTC.

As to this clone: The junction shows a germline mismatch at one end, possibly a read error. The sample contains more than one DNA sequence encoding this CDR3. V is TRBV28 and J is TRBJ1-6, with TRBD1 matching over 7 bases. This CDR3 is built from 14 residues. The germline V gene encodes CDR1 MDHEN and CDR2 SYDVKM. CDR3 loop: CASSAGGWDSPLHF. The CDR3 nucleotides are TGTGCCAGCAGTGCAGGGGGTTGGGATTCCCCCCTCCACTTT.

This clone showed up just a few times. The CDR3 region has the DNA TGTGCCAGCACCTTGGACAGGGGGAATTTTGGCTACACCTTC. Encoded protein: CASTLDRGNFGYTF. This chain connects TRBV6-1 to TRBJ1-2; 10 bases agree with TRBD1. The ends lost 7 bases at V and 7 bases at J; junction bases unmatched: 9. The CDR3 sequence is 14 residues long. CDR1 is MNHNS, CDR2 SASEGT, per germline.

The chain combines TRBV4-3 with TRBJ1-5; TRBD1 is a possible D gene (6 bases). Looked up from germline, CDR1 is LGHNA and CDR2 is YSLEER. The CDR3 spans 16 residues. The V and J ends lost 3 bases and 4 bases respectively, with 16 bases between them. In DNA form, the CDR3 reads TGCGCCAGCAGCCAGGGCCTCGGACAGCTTAATCAGCCCCAGCATTTT. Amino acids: CASSQGLGQLNQPQHF.

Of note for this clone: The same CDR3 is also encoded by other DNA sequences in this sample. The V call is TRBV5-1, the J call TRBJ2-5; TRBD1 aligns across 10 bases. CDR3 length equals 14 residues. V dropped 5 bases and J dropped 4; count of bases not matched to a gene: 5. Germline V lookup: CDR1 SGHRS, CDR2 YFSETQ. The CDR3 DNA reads TGCGCCAGCAGTCCTGGGACAGGGGTAGAGACCCAGTACTTC. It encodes CASSPGTGVETQYF.

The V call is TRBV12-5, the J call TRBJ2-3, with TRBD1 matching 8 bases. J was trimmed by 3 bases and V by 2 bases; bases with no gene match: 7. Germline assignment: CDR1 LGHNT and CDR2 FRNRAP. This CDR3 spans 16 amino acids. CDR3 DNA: TGTGCTAGTGGTTTGTCAGGGGGCGGTCGTACAGATACGCAGTATTTT. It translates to CASGLSGGGRTDTQYF.

As DNA, the CDR3 is TGCGCCAGCAGCCTCCGGGGTGCGGGGAACACCGGGGAGCTGTTTTTT. It specifies CASSLRGAGNTGELFF. The chain carries TRBV4-3 and TRBJ2-2; the D gene is possibly TRBD2 (5 bases). The CDR3 runs 16 residues. The V gene lost 4 bases and the J gene lost 1 base, with 13 bases spanning the gap. Germline assignment: CDR1 LGHNA and CDR2 YSLEER.

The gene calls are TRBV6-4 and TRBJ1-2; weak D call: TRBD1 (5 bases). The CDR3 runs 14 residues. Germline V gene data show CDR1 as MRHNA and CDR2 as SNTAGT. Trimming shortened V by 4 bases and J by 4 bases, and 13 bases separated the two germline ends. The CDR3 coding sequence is TGTGCCAGCAGTGCTACAGGAACCACCTATGGCTACACCTTC. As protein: CASSATGTTYGYTF.

As DNA, the CDR3 is TGTGCCAGCAGCTTAGCGGGGGGCTATGGCTACACCTTC. It is translated as CASSLAGGYGYTF. The V call is TRBV7-8, the J call TRBJ1-2; perhaps TRBD1 as D (5 bases). There are 13 residues in the CDR3. The germline gives CDR1 SGHVS, CDR2 FQNEAQ. Trimming pared 0 bases from V and 4 bases from J, leaving 6 bases between.